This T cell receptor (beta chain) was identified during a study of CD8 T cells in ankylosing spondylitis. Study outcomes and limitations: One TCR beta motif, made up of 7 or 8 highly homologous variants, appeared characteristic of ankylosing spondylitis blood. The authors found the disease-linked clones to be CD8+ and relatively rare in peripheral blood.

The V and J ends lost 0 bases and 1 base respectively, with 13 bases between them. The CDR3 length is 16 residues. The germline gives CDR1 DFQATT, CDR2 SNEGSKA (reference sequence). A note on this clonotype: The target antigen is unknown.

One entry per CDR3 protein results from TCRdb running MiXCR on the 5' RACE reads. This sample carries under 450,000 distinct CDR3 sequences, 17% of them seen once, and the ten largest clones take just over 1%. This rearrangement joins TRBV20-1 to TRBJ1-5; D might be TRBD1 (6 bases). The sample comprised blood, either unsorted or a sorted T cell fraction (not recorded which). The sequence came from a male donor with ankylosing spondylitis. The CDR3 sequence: CSARDPRGSSNQPQHF. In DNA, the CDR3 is TGCAGTGCTAGAGATCCCAGGGGCTCGAGCAATCAGCCCCAGCATTTT.